This is a list of T cell receptor beta chains from one sample in a study of blood T cell repertoires in COVID-19. Only in-frame clones appear in the TCRdb table, and some are missing; sequencing was by immunoSEQ multiplex PCR. Of some 300,000 clones listed, approximately 89% are singletons. The specimen was peripheral blood. Every receptor here comes from a woman aged 25-40 years who had recovered from COVID-19. Both conserved end residues are part of each CDR3. The order of the fields is V gene, J gene, clone size, D gene, CDR3 length, CDR3 protein, CDR3 DNA. A D gene is named only where the DNA matches it firmly. The size field is filled for only some rows; it gives once, few, many or a size class.

V: TRBV6-4
J: TRBJ1-2
size: -
D: TRBD1
length: 14
CDR3: CASSDSSGTGGYTF
DNA: TGTGCCAGCAGTGACTCGAGCGGGACAGGGGGCTACACCTTC

V: TRBV20-1
J: TRBJ2-5
size: -
D: -
length: 11
CDR3: CSAPKEETQYF
DNA: TGCAGTGCGCCTAAGGAGGAGACCCAGTACTTC

V: TRBV5-1
J: TRBJ2-2
size: -
D: -
length: 15
CDR3: CASSLAAGNTGELFF
DNA: TGCGCCAGCAGCTTGGCGGCAGGGAACACCGGGGAGCTGTTTTTT

V: TRBV7-9
J: TRBJ2-3
size: -
D: TRBD2
length: 16
CDR3: CASSLPSGGAGDTQYF
DNA: TGTGCCAGCAGCTTACCTAGCGGGGGGGCCGGAGATACGCAGTATTTT

V: TRBV9
J: TRBJ2-1
size: -
D: TRBD2
length: 20
CDR3: CASSLRGGLAGSISWNEQFF
DNA: TGTGCCAGCAGCCTTAGAGGGGGACTAGCGGGGAGCATTTCGTGGAATGAGCAGTTCTTC

V: TRBV14
J: TRBJ2-4
size: -
D: -
length: 16
CDR3: CASSHGRGSFKNIQYF
DNA: TGTGCCAGCAGCCACGGAAGGGGTAGTTTCAAAAACATTCAGTACTTC

V: TRBV7-2
J: TRBJ1-6
size: -
D: -
length: 13
CDR3: CASSPRRDSPLHF
DNA: TGTGCCAGCAGCCCACGTCGGGATTCACCCCTCCACTTT

V: TRBV30
J: TRBJ1-1
size: -
D: TRBD1
length: 12
CDR3: CAWNRGPTEAFF
DNA: TGTGCCTGGAACAGGGGGCCGACTGAAGCTTTCTTT

V: TRBV28
J: TRBJ2-4
size: -
D: TRBD1
length: 13
CDR3: CASHDRGENIQYF
DNA: TGTGCCAGCCACGACAGGGGAGAGAACATTCAGTACTTC

V: TRBV15
J: TRBJ2-3
size: -
D: TRBD1
length: 16
CDR3: CATSRGTGSPTDTQYF
DNA: TGTGCCACCAGCAGGGGGACAGGGAGTCCCACAGATACGCAGTATTTT

V: TRBV28
J: TRBJ1-1
size: -
D: -
length: 15
CDR3: CASSLRGRVNTEAFF
DNA: TGTGCCAGCAGTCTCAGGGGCAGGGTGAACACTGAAGCTTTCTTT

V: TRBV4-2
J: TRBJ2-5
size: once
D: TRBD2
length: 17
CDR3: CASSRGASGGLQETQYF
DNA: TGTGCCAGCAGCCGCGGGGCTAGCGGGGGACTCCAAGAGACCCAGTACTTC

V: TRBV5-1
J: TRBJ1-4
size: -
D: TRBD1
length: 16
CDR3: CASSPLKRTGNEKLFF
DNA: TGCGCCAGCAGTCCCTTGAAAAGGACAGGGAACGAAAAACTGTTTTTT

V: TRBV6-2/TRBV6-3
J: TRBJ2-7
size: -
D: TRBD1
length: 15
CDR3: CASSGQGTASYEQYF
DNA: TGTGCCAGCAGTGGACAGGGGACAGCTTCCTACGAGCAGTACTTC

V: TRBV11-2
J: TRBJ2-1
size: -
D: TRBD1
length: 15
CDR3: CASSPTGGTVHEQFF
DNA: TGTGCCAGCAGCCCGACAGGGGGGACCGTCCATGAGCAGTTCTTC

V: TRBV19
J: TRBJ1-1
size: -
D: -
length: 13
CDR3: CARDSGRFSEAFF
DNA: TGTGCCAGAGACAGTGGGCGTTTCTCTGAAGCTTTCTTT

V: TRBV28
J: TRBJ1-2
size: -
D: TRBD1
length: 16
CDR3: CASILEGDRGNYGYTF
DNA: TGTGCCAGCATCCTCGAAGGAGACAGGGGTAACTATGGCTACACCTTC

V: TRBV6-5
J: TRBJ1-6
size: few
D: -
length: 15
CDR3: CASRPPSGYNSPLHF
DNA: TGTGCCAGCAGGCCACCCTCCGGGTATAATTCACCCCTCCACTTT

V: TRBV10-3
J: TRBJ2-3
size: -
D: TRBD1
length: 17
CDR3: CAISDSTGVVPTDTQYF
DNA: TGTGCCATCAGTGACTCGACAGGGGTAGTCCCCACAGATACGCAGTATTTT

V: TRBV18
J: TRBJ2-1
size: -
D: TRBD1
length: 17
CDR3: CASSPAGTGDSYNEQFF
DNA: TGTGCCAGCTCACCAGCCGGGACAGGGGACTCCTACAATGAGCAGTTCTTC

V: TRBV9
J: TRBJ1-2
size: -
D: TRBD1
length: 15
CDR3: CASSVLDRGSYGYTF
DNA: TGTGCCAGCAGCGTTCTTGACAGGGGATCCTATGGCTACACCTTC

V: TRBV4-1
J: TRBJ2-7
size: -
D: -
length: 15
CDR3: CASSREIRSSYEQYF
DNA: TGCGCCAGCAGCAGGGAGATCCGAAGCTCCTACGAGCAGTACTTC

V: TRBV19
J: TRBJ1-1
size: -
D: -
length: 14
CDR3: CASSIEARGTEAFF
DNA: TGTGCCAGTAGTATAGAGGCTCGAGGGACTGAAGCTTTCTTT

V: TRBV20-1
J: TRBJ2-3
size: -
D: TRBD2
length: 16
CDR3: CSASPYLAGSTDTQYF
DNA: TGCAGTGCTAGTCCCTATCTAGCGGGGAGCACAGATACGCAGTATTTT

V: TRBV5-1
J: TRBJ2-1
size: -
D: -
length: 19
CDR3: CASSLPPHGTGRSYNEQFF
DNA: TGCGCCAGCAGCTTGCCTCCCCATGGGACGGGGAGGTCCTACAATGAGCAGTTCTTC

V: TRBV13
J: TRBJ1-2
size: -
D: -
length: 13
CDR3: CASSLGGSYGYTF
DNA: TGTGCCAGCAGCTTAGGCGGGAGCTATGGCTACACCTTC

V: TRBV7-8
J: TRBJ1-1
size: -
D: TRBD1
length: 19
CDR3: CASSFLPGQGKMRNTEAFF
DNA: TGTGCCAGCAGCTTTCTTCCCGGACAGGGGAAAATGCGGAACACTGAAGCTTTCTTT

V: TRBV6-6
J: TRBJ2-7
size: -
D: TRBD1
length: 14
CDR3: CASRRQGSSYEQYF
DNA: TGTGCCAGCAGGAGACAGGGGAGCTCCTACGAGCAGTACTTC

V: TRBV6-6
J: TRBJ2-5
size: -
D: -
length: 13
CDR3: CASSKTRGETQYF
DNA: TGTGCCAGCAGTAAGACACGGGGAGAGACCCAGTACTTC

V: TRBV7-8
J: TRBJ2-4
size: -
D: -
length: 15
CDR3: CASSLAPPLGNIQYF
DNA: TGTGCCAGCAGCTTAGCCCCGCCACTAGGGAACATTCAGTACTTC

V: TRBV5-5
J: TRBJ2-4
size: -
D: TRBD1
length: 14
CDR3: CASSLDRAGDIQYF
DNA: TGTGCCAGCAGCCTGGACAGGGCAGGGGACATTCAGTACTTC

V: TRBV27
J: TRBJ2-5
size: -
D: -
length: 14
CDR3: CASSLTQERETQYF
DNA: TGTGCCAGCAGTTTAACCCAGGAACGAGAGACCCAGTACTTC

V: TRBV6-1
J: TRBJ2-7
size: once
D: TRBD1
length: 15
CDR3: CASSEMGQGPYEQYF
DNA: TGTGCCAGCAGTGAAATGGGACAGGGTCCCTACGAGCAGTACTTC

V: TRBV6-1
J: TRBJ1-6
size: -
D: TRBD1
length: 18
CDR3: CASSEVSGQGAGNSPLHF
DNA: TGTGCCAGCAGTGAGGTTTCGGGACAGGGGGCGGGAAATTCACCCCTCCACTTT

V: TRBV9
J: TRBJ2-3
size: -
D: -
length: 15
CDR3: CASSVEQGRTDTQYF
DNA: TGTGCCAGCAGCGTAGAACAGGGTAGGACAGATACGCAGTATTTT

V: TRBV10-3
J: TRBJ2-7
size: -
D: TRBD1
length: 13
CDR3: CAISAQGSYEQYF
DNA: TGTGCCATCAGCGCACAGGGGTCCTACGAGCAGTACTTC

V: TRBV6-4
J: TRBJ2-1
size: -
D: -
length: 14
CDR3: CASTAGVRTNEQFF
DNA: TGTGCCAGTACGGCAGGGGTCCGTACCAATGAGCAGTTCTTC

V: TRBV25-1
J: TRBJ1-6
size: once
D: TRBD1
length: 13
CDR3: CASSEGQVAPLHF
DNA: TGTGCCAGCAGTGAAGGACAGGTTGCGCCCCTCCACTTT

V: TRBV30
J: TRBJ1-4
size: -
D: TRBD1
length: 13
CDR3: CASTGQGNEKLFF
DNA: TGTGCCTCTACGGGACAGGGAAATGAAAAACTGTTTTTT

V: TRBV10-3
J: TRBJ1-1
size: few
D: TRBD1
length: 15
CDR3: CAISEIQGANTEAFF
DNA: TGTGCCATCAGTGAGATCCAGGGGGCTAATACTGAAGCTTTCTTT

V: TRBV21-1
J: TRBJ2-7
size: -
D: -
length: 17
CDR3: CASSIPSGRGIAYEQYF
DNA: TGTGCCAGCAGCATCCCTTCGGGCAGGGGTATTGCCTACGAGCAGTACTTC

V: TRBV19
J: TRBJ2-1
size: -
D: -
length: 14
CDR3: CASSAGTDYNEQFF
DNA: TGTGCCAGTAGTGCGGGGACAGACTACAATGAGCAGTTCTTC

V: TRBV6-6
J: TRBJ1-1
size: -
D: -
length: 13
CDR3: CASSGGYLPEAFF
DNA: TGTGCCAGCAGTGGGGGGTATCTCCCTGAAGCTTTCTTT

V: TRBV2
J: TRBJ1-1
size: -
D: -
length: 12
CDR3: CASSDFRAEAFF
DNA: TGTGCCAGCAGTGACTTTCGGGCTGAAGCTTTCTTT

V: TRBV6-1
J: TRBJ1-2
size: few
D: -
length: 13
CDR3: CASSEKETDGYTF
DNA: TGTGCCAGCAGTGAAAAGGAGACAGATGGCTACACCTTC

V: TRBV3-1/TRBV3-2
J: TRBJ2-7
size: -
D: TRBD1
length: 15
CDR3: CASSQGGGGSYEQYF
DNA: TGTGCCAGCAGCCAAGGAGGGGGCGGGTCCTACGAGCAGTACTTC

V: TRBV21-1
J: TRBJ2-3
size: -
D: -
length: 14
CDR3: CASPGQGAKDTQYF
DNA: TGTGCCAGCCCCGGACAGGGGGCGAAAGATACGCAGTATTTT

V: TRBV2
J: TRBJ1-2
size: -
D: TRBD1
length: 13
CDR3: CASTRGQFYGYTF
DNA: TGTGCCAGTACCCGGGGACAGTTCTATGGCTACACCTTC

V: TRBV5-1
J: TRBJ2-5
size: -
D: TRBD2
length: 16
CDR3: CASSFGTSGGGETQYF
DNA: TGCGCCAGCAGCTTCGGGACTAGCGGGGGTGGGGAGACCCAGTACTTC

V: TRBV5-1
J: TRBJ2-7
size: -
D: -
length: 15
CDR3: CASSFWTAAGYEQYF
DNA: TGCGCCAGCAGCTTCTGGACCGCGGCAGGGTACGAGCAGTACTTC

V: TRBV4-3
J: TRBJ2-3
size: -
D: TRBD2
length: 17
CDR3: CASSQGWSGAITDTQYF
DNA: TGCGCCAGCAGCCAAGGGTGGAGCGGGGCGATCACAGATACGCAGTATTTT

V: TRBV10-3
J: TRBJ2-7
size: -
D: TRBD1
length: 13
CDR3: CAITSGQGDKQYF
DNA: TGTGCCATCACCAGTGGACAGGGGGACAAGCAGTACTTC

V: TRBV5-8
J: TRBJ2-7
size: once
D: -
length: 14
CDR3: CASSKIDSVHEQYF
DNA: TGTGCCAGCAGCAAGATCGACAGTGTTCACGAGCAGTACTTC

V: TRBV11-1
J: TRBJ2-5
size: -
D: -
length: 15
CDR3: CASSFKGGRQETQYF
DNA: TGTGCCAGCAGCTTTAAGGGGGGGAGACAAGAGACCCAGTACTTC

V: TRBV2
J: TRBJ2-3
size: -
D: -
length: 13
CDR3: CASGGRGTDTQYF
DNA: TGTGCCAGCGGTGGCAGGGGAACAGATACGCAGTATTTT

V: TRBV7-2
J: TRBJ2-1
size: -
D: -
length: 14
CDR3: CASSLAGGGVKQFF
DNA: TGTGCCAGCAGCTTAGCGGGAGGAGGGGTGAAGCAGTTCTTC

V: TRBV24-1
J: TRBJ2-5
size: -
D: TRBD2
length: 17
CDR3: CATSDSRLAGAQETQYF
DNA: TGTGCCACCAGTGATTCTAGACTAGCGGGGGCCCAAGAGACCCAGTACTTC

V: TRBV25-1
J: TRBJ1-1
size: once
D: -
length: 13
CDR3: CASTGRRNTEAFF
DNA: TGTGCCAGCACGGGTCGAAGGAACACTGAAGCTTTCTTT

V: TRBV6-1
J: TRBJ2-6
size: -
D: TRBD1
length: 19
CDR3: CASSEVAGGLLSGANVLTF
DNA: TGTGCCAGCAGTGAAGTCGCAGGGGGCCTCCTCTCTGGGGCCAACGTCCTGACTTTC

V: TRBV5-4
J: TRBJ2-1
size: -
D: TRBD2
length: 14
CDR3: CASSQTSGYNEQFF
DNA: TGTGCCAGCAGTCAGACTAGCGGCTACAATGAGCAGTTCTTC